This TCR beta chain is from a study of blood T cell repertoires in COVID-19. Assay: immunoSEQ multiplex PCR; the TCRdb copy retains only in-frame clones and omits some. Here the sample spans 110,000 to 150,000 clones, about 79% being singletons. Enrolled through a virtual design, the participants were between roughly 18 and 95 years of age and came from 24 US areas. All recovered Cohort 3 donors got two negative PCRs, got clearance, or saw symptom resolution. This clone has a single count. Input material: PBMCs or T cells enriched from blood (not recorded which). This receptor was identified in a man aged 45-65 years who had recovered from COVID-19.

This CDR3 reads CASSPTGVTEAFF. The CDR3 coding sequence is TGCGCCAGCAGCCCGACCGGGGTCACTGAAGCTTTCTTT. V is TRBV5-1 and J is TRBJ1-1, with no clear D. Per the germline V gene, CDR1 is SGHRS and CDR2 is YFSETQ. Trimming left V 4 bases short and J 4 bases short, with 11 bases between. The CDR3 spans 13 residues.